These 16 T cell receptor beta chains were sequenced from one sample in a study of radiotherapy plus CTLA-4 blockade in lung cancer. The table came from immunoSEQ multiplex PCR; TCRdb's copy has only in-frame clones and leaves some out. The sample lists over 75,000 clones; less than 90% were seen once. Here the sequenced sample was peripheral blood, taken from a patient treated with radiotherapy plus ipilimumab. The receptors stem from a human donor with non-small cell lung cancer who had stable disease on radiotherapy plus ipilimumab.

The chain employs TRBV9 and TRBJ1-2; D might be TRBD1 (6 bases). This CDR3 region has 13 residues. V was pared by 2 bases and J by 8 bases, with 13 bases between. Per germline, CDR1 SGDLS and CDR2 YYNGEE. CDR3 amino acids: CASSVTGGWGYTF. CDR3 DNA sequence: TGTGCCAGCAGCGTTACGGGGGGCTGGGGCTACACCTTC. The variable domain in full, with the rest retrieved from reference TRBV9 and TRBJ1-2, is DSGVTQTPKHLITATGQRVTLRCSPRSGDLSVYWYQQSLDQGLQFLIQYYNGEERAKGNILERFSAQQFPDLHSELNLSSLELGDSALYFCASSVTGGWGYTFGSGTRLTVV.

The chain joins TRBV6-6 to TRBJ1-5, with a possible D match to TRBD1 (6 bases). CDR1 is MNHNY and CDR2 is SVGAGI in the germline V gene (reference sequence). Trimming cost V 7 bases and J 4 bases, with 11 bases left between them. The CDR3 runs to 13 residues. The CDR3 sequence: CASIDRYNQPQHF. The CDR3 region has the DNA TGTGCCAGCATCGACAGGTATAATCAGCCCCAGCATTTT.

The chain couples TRBV7-8 to TRBJ1-1, with unresolved D. This CDR3 is 16 amino acids long. V was pared by 1 base and J by 0 bases, with 12 bases between. From germline, CDR1 is SGHVS and CDR2 FQNEAQ. CDR3 nucleotide sequence: TGTGCCAGCAGCTTAGTGAGTGGAACAATGAACACTGAAGCTTTCTTT. Encoded protein: CASSLVSGTMNTEAFF.

The J gene is TRBJ2-1, the V gene TRBV7-3, with D perhaps matching TRBD2 (6 bases). CDR1 SGHTA and CDR2 FQGTGA come from the germline V gene. This CDR3 region has 16 residues. Trimming left V 2 bases short and J 6 bases short, with 17 bases between. The CDR3 DNA reads as TGTGCCAGCAGCTTAGGTCGTAGCGGCCGCTCCAATGAGCAGTTCTTC. Its protein is CASSLGRSGRSNEQFF.

The rearrangement links TRBV20-1 to TRBJ1-1; D call uncertain. This CDR3 is 11 amino acids long. Trimming left V 6 bases short and J 2 bases short, with 7 bases between. The germline V gene encodes CDR1 DFQATT and CDR2 SNEGSKA (reference sequence). The CDR3 DNA reads TGCAGTGCCAAACCAAACACTGAAGCTTTCTTT. The encoded protein is CSAKPNTEAFF.

The chain is built from TRBV6-1 and TRBJ2-3, with TRBD1 matching over 8 bases. With 6 bases clipped from V and 1 base from J, the junction kept 6 bases outside the gene matches. The CDR3 is 15 amino acids. The germline gives CDR1 MNHNS, CDR2 SASEGT. CDR3 DNA: TGTGCCAGCAGAGGACAGGGTTCGGGCACAGATACGCAGTATTTT. Amino acids: CASRGQGSGTDTQYF.

V and J are TRBV5-1 and TRBJ2-1; 9 positions match TRBD2. V shed 0 bases, J shed 5 bases, and the junction held 9 bases outside the gene matches. Germline V gene data show CDR1 as SGHRS and CDR2 as YFSETQ. The CDR3 consists of 17 residues. The CDR3 DNA reads TGCGCCAGCAGCTTGGGGTATAGCGGGAGTAGGGACAATGAGCAGTTCTTC. Its protein is CASSLGYSGSRDNEQFF.

This chain joins TRBV18 and TRBJ1-2, with D uncertain. Trimming left V 3 bases short and J 5 bases short, with 7 bases between. CDR3 size: 12 residues. Germline V gives CDR1 KGHSH, CDR2 LQKENI. DNA for the CDR3: TGTGCCAGCTCACCGGTTGTTTATGGCTACACCTTC. Amino acid sequence: CASSPVVYGYTF.

The CDR3 loop is CATSRGTDPSQHF. CDR3 nucleotide sequence: TGTGCCACCAGCAGAGGCACTGACCCATCCCAGCATTTT. The V gene is TRBV15, the J gene TRBJ1-5, with D unclear. The CDR3 length is 13 residues. Germline CDR1 reads LNHNV; CDR2 reads YYDKDF (reference sequence). V was pared by 1 base and J by 11 bases, with 12 bases between.

Worth noting for this clone: A read error may account for a junction end that differs from germline. This chain uses TRBV2 with TRBJ2-3; D remains unclear. The CDR3 is made up of 14 amino acids. CDR1 is SNHLY and CDR2 is FYNNEI in the germline V gene. Here the CDR3 DNA reads TGTGCCAGCAGTCCCCGGCTTAGCAGAGATACGCAGTATTTT. Residues: CASSPRLSRDTQYF.

V usage is TRBV11-1 and J usage is TRBJ1-1, with D possibly being TRBD1 (5 bases). The V gene lost 6 bases and the J gene lost 1 base, with 9 bases spanning the gap. Germline V CDR1 and CDR2: SGHAT, FQDESV (reference sequence). The length of the CDR3 is 13 residues. The CDR3 DNA reads as TGTGCCAGCAGACTGACAGAGAACACTGAAGCTTTCTTT. This codes for CASRLTENTEAFF.

The genes are TRBV5-1 and TRBJ1-2; TRBD1 might be the D (5 bases). The CDR3 contains 13 residues. The V end lost 10 bases, the J end lost 6 bases, and 19 bases lay between the germline ends. Germline CDR1 reads SGHRS; CDR2 reads YFSETQ. CDR3 coding DNA: TGCGCCCCCCCCCGGAGGGGCAGGAATGGCTACACCTTC. Encoded protein: CAPPRRGRNGYTF.

The chain has TRBV28 and TRBJ1-5; 7 bases match TRBD1. The trim removed 6 bases at V and 4 bases at J, leaving 6 bases unmatched. The germline gives CDR1 MDHEN, CDR2 SYDVKM. There are 14 residues in the CDR3. The CDR3 spells CASRGQGGNQPQHF. The CDR3 DNA is TGTGCCAGCAGGGGTCAGGGGGGGAATCAGCCCCAGCATTTT. Combining the CDR3 with reference TRBV28 and TRBJ1-5 gives the whole variable domain DVKVTQSSRYLVKRTGEKVFLECVQDMDHENMFWYRQDPGLGLRLIYFSYDVKMKEKGDIPEGYSVSREKKERFSLILESASTNQTSMYLCASRGQGGNQPQHFGDGTRLSIL.

This chain links TRBV5-1 with TRBJ2-7; TRBD2 is a possible D gene (5 bases). CDR1 SGHRS and CDR2 YFSETQ come from the germline V gene. V was cut by 5 bases and J by 12 bases, with 18 bases left in between. CDR3 length: 12 residues. The CDR3 spells CASRQNGGSLYF. In nucleotides, the CDR3 is TGCGCCAGCAGACAGAATGGAGGCAGCCTGTACTTC.

The chain joins TRBV9 to TRBJ2-5; 11 positions agree with TRBD1. Germline V lookup: CDR1 SGDLS, CDR2 YYNGEE. The CDR3 loop spans 14 amino acids. Germline trimming cut 9 bases from V and 3 bases from J; bases unmatched to any gene: 7. The CDR3 region is CATTDRGPKETQYF. CDR3 nucleotide sequence: TGTGCCACCACGGACAGGGGGCCAAAAGAGACCCAGTACTTC. The full variable domain, its missing parts supplied by reference TRBV9 and TRBJ2-5, is DSGVTQTPKHLITATGQRVTLRCSPRSGDLSVYWYQQSLDQGLQFLIQYYNGEERAKGNILERFSAQQFPDLHSELNLSSLELGDSALYFCATTDRGPKETQYFGPGTRLLVL.

The V and J genes are TRBV19 and TRBJ1-5, with 10 positions matching TRBD1. The CDR3 runs to 15 residues. Germline V CDR1 and CDR2: LNHDA, SQIVND (reference sequence). The V and J ends lost 5 bases and 5 bases, in that order; junction bases with no gene match: 6. As DNA, the CDR3 is TGTGCCAGTAGTTTGCCGGGGACAGGGGATCAGCCCCAGCATTTT. Translation gives CASSLPGTGDQPQHF.